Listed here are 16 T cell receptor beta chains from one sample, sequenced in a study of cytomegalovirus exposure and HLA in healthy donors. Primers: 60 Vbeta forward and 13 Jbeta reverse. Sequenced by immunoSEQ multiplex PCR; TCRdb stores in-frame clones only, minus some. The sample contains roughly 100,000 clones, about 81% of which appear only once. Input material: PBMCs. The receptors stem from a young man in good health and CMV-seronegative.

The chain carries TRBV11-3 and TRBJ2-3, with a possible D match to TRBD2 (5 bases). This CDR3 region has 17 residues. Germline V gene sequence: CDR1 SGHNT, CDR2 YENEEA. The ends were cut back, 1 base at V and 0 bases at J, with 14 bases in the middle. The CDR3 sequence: CASSLGVEAGSTDTQYF. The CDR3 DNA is TGTGCCAGCAGCTTAGGGGTTGAGGCGGGTAGCACAGATACGCAGTATTTT.

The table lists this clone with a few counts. CDR3 loop: CASSLYGQNTEAFF. As DNA, the CDR3 is TGCGCCAGCAGCTTGTATGGACAGAACACTGAAGCTTTCTTT. The chain joins TRBV5-1 to TRBJ1-1; possible D gene TRBD1, 5 bases. The CDR3 is made up of 14 amino acids. With 1 base removed from V and 1 base from J, the gap between germline ends came to 8 bases. Germline CDR1 reads SGHRS; CDR2 reads YFSETQ.

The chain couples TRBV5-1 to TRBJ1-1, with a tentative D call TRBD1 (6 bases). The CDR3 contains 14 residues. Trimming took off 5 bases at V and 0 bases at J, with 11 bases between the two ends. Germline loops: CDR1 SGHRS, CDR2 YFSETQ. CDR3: CASSRTEMNTEAFF. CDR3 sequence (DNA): TGCGCCAGCAGTCGGACAGAAATGAACACTGAAGCTTTCTTT.

The CDR3 loop is CASRARDRVNEAFF. In DNA, the CDR3 is TGTGCCAGCAGGGCCCGGGACAGGGTCAATGAAGCTTTCTTT. The rearrangement uses TRBV2 and TRBJ1-1; 9 positions agree with TRBD1. The CDR3 runs to 14 residues. Per the germline V gene, CDR1 is SNHLY and CDR2 is FYNNEI. V dropped 6 bases and J dropped 7; count of bases not matched to a gene: 9. Based on the CDR3 plus reference TRBV2 and TRBJ1-1, the full variable domain is EPEVTQTPSHQVTQMGQEVILRCVPISNHLYFYWYRQILGQKVEFLVSFYNNEISEKSEIFDDQFSVERPDGSNFTLKIRSTKLEDSAMYFCASRARDRVNEAFFGQGTRLTVV.

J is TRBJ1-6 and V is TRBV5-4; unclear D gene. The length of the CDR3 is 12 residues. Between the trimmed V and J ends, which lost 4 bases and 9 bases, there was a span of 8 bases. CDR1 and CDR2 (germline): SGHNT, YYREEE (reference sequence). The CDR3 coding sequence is TGTGCCAGCAGCCTCCCAGGTTCACCCCTCCACTTT. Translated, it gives CASSLPGSPLHF.

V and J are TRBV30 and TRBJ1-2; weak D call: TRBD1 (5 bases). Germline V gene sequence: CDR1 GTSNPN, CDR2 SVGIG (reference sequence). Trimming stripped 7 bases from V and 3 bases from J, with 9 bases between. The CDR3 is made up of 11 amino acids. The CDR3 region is CAYDSYYGYTF. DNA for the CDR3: TGTGCCTACGACAGTTACTATGGCTACACCTTC.

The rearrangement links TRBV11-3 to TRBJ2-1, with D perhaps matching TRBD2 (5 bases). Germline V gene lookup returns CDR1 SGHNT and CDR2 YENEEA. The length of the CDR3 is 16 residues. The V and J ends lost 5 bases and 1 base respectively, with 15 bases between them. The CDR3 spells CASSVVGSGSYNEQFF. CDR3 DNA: TGTGCCAGCAGCGTAGTGGGGAGTGGGTCCTACAATGAGCAGTTCTTC.

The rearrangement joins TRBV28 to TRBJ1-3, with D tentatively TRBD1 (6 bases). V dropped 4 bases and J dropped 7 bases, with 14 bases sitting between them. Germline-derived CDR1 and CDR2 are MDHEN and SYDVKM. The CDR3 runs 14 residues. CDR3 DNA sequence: TGTGCCAGCAGTTCTTGGACAGAGGGGAACACCATATATTTT. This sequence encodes CASSSWTEGNTIYF.

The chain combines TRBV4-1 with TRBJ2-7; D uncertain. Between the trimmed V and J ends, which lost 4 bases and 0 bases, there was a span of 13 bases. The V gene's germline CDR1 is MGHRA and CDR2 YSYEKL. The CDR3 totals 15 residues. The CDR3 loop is CASSLALGSSYEQYF. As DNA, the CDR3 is TGCGCCAGCAGCCTAGCACTCGGTAGCTCCTACGAGCAGTACTTC.

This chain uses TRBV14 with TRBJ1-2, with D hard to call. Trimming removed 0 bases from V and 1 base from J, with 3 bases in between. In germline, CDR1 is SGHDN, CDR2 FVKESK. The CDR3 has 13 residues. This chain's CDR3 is CASSQDVNYGYTF. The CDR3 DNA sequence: TGTGCCAGCAGCCAAGACGTTAACTATGGCTACACCTTC.

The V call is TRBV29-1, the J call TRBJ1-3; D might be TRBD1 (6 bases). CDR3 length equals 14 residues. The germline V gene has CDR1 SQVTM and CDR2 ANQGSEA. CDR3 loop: CAGGGGEIGNTIYF. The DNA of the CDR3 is TGCGCGGGGGGCGGAGGGGAGATCGGAAACACCATATATTTT.

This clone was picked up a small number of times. The CDR3, as DNA: TGTGCCAGCAGTTGGGACAGGGAGAACAGGACAGATACGCAGTATTTT. Its protein is CASSWDRENRTDTQYF. The chain is built from TRBV2 and TRBJ2-3; 9 nucleotides line up with TRBD1. Germline CDR1 SNHLY, CDR2 FYNNEI. The CDR3 is made up of 16 amino acids. J was trimmed by 3 bases and V by 5 bases; bases with no gene match: 9.

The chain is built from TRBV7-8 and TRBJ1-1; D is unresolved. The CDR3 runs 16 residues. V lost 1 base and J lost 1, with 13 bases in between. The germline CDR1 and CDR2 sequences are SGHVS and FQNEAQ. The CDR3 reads CASSLGLGKKNTEAFF. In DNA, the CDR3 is TGTGCCAGCAGCTTAGGTCTAGGAAAAAAGAACACTGAAGCTTTCTTT.

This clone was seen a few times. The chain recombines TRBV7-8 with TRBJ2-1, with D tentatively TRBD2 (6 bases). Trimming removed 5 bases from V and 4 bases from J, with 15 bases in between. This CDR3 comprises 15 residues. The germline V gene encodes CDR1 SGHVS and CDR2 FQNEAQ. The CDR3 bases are TGTGCCAGCAGCCCCCGGGCGGGAATTTACAATGAGCAGTTCTTC. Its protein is CASSPRAGIYNEQFF.

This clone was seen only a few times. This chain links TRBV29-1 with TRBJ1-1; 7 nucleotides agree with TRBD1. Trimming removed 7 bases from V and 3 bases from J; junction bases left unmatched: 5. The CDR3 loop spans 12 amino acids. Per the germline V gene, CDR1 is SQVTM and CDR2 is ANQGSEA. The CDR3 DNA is TGCAGCGGAGGACAGGTTGACACTGAAGCTTTCTTT. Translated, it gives CSGGQVDTEAFF.

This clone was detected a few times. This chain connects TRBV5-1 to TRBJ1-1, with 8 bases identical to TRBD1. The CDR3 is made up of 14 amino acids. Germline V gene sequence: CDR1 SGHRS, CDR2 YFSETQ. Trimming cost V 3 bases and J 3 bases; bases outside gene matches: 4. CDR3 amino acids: CASSYRQGHTEAFF. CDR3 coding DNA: TGCGCCAGCAGCTACCGACAGGGGCACACTGAAGCTTTCTTT.